Reported below is one T cell receptor beta chain. The data were obtained in a study of blood T cell repertoires in COVID-19. Study context: Acute-phase and convalescent COVID-19 samples originated in the United States, Italy and Spain. T cells, B-cell-depleted T cells, or PBMCs provided the cDNA or gDNA that served as material.

Measured with immunoSEQ multiplex PCR; TCRdb has only the in-frame clones, and not every one. In the table there are under 130,000 clones, 81% of which are singletons. Germline V gene lookup returns CDR1 SGHRS and CDR2 YFSETQ. This CDR3 comprises 18 residues. V was shortened by 4 bases and J by 0 bases, with 17 bases between the two germline ends. Material for sequencing was peripheral blood. The rearrangement links TRBV5-1 to TRBJ2-6; D is possibly TRBD1 (5 bases). This sequence originates from an elderly man with acute or convalescent COVID-19. CDR3: CASSLGHLLNSGANVLTF. The CDR3, as DNA: TGCGCCAGCAGCCTTGGACACCTCCTTAACTCTGGGGCCAACGTCCTGACTTTC.